A single sample is the source of the 9 T cell receptor beta chains below, sequenced in a study of cytomegalovirus exposure and HLA in healthy donors. Researchers ran the PCR with 60 Vbeta and 13 Jbeta primers. Some clones are missing from TCRdb's copy, which holds only in-frame ones; the method was immunoSEQ multiplex PCR. The sample holds over 200,000 clones, about two thirds seen once. Sequences were obtained from PBMCs. The receptors were gathered from a man in his forties in good health and CMV-seropositive.

This rearrangement joins TRBV11-2 to TRBJ2-2, with TRBD2 identical over 8 bases. With 6 bases clipped from V and 2 bases from J, the junction kept 8 bases outside the gene matches. The CDR3 is 16 amino acids. Germline V gene data show CDR1 as SGHAT and CDR2 as FQNNGV. CDR3 sequence: CASSLSAGGNTGELFF. The CDR3 DNA reads TGTGCCAGCAGTTTGAGCGCGGGAGGTAACACCGGGGAGCTGTTTTTT.

This clone has a handful of counts. The chain recombines TRBV12-5 with TRBJ1-1, with 7 bases lining up with TRBD1. Germline V lookup: CDR1 LGHNT, CDR2 FRNRAP. J gave up 0 bases and V 2 bases, and 12 bases lay outside the gene matches. This CDR3 region has 18 residues. Written as DNA, the CDR3 is TGTGCTAGTGGTTTGTCGACAGGGTACGGGGACATGAACACTGAAGCTTTCTTT. Protein sequence: CASGLSTGYGDMNTEAFF. Supplemented by reference TRBV12-5 and TRBJ1-1, the full variable domain reads DARVTQTPRHKVTEMGQEVTMRCQPILGHNTVFWYRQTMMQGLELLAYFRNRAPLDDSGMPKDRFSAEMPDATLATLKIQPSEPRDSAVYFCASGLSTGYGDMNTEAFFGQGTRLTVV.

This chain joins TRBV5-6 and TRBJ1-6, with no clear D. The germline V gene has CDR1 SGHDT and CDR2 YYEEEE. Deletions cut 7 bases from V and 0 bases from J, with 11 bases between. The CDR3 length is 15 residues. The CDR3 sequence: CASAHWSSYNSPLHF. The CDR3, as DNA: TGTGCCAGCGCCCATTGGAGCTCCTATAATTCACCCCTCCACTTT. Variable domain in full (rest from reference TRBV5-6 and TRBJ1-6): DAGVTQSPTHLIKTRGQQVTLRCSPKSGHDTVSWYQQALGQGPQFIFQYYEEEERQRGNFPDRFSGHQFPNYSSELNVNALLLGDSALYLCASAHWSSYNSPLHFGNGTRLTVT.

V and J are TRBV25-1 and TRBJ1-2; possibly TRBD1 for D (6 bases). Trimming pared 4 bases from V and 5 bases from J, leaving 14 bases between. CDR1 and CDR2 from the germline V gene are MGHDK and SYGVNS. The CDR3 is made up of 14 amino acids. The CDR3 region is CASSAQGFGYGYTF. The CDR3 DNA follows: TGTGCCAGCAGTGCACAGGGTTTTGGGTATGGCTACACCTTC.

The chain recombines TRBV6-6 with TRBJ2-7; D unresolved. Per germline, CDR1 MNHNY and CDR2 SVGAGI (reference sequence). The CDR3 totals 13 residues. Trimming took 2 bases from V and 0 from J, leaving 5 bases between them. The DNA of the CDR3 is TGTGCCAGCAGTTACGCCAGCTCCTACGAGCAGTACTTC. This gives the protein CASSYASSYEQYF.

The V gene is TRBV28, the J gene TRBJ1-6; 8 positions agree with TRBD1. The CDR3 is made up of 16 amino acids. Trimming took 6 bases from V and 7 from J; bases not matched to a gene: 11. In germline, CDR1 is MDHEN, CDR2 SYDVKM. CDR3 coding DNA: TGTGCCAGCAGCCTGACAGGGGTAGTGGACAATTCACCCCTCCACTTT. This sequence encodes CASSLTGVVDNSPLHF.

This clone was seen only a few times. The rearrangement links TRBV2 to TRBJ2-3; 8 nucleotides line up with TRBD2. Germline CDR1 SNHLY, CDR2 FYNNEI. V was pared by 2 bases and J by 3 bases, with 10 bases of the junction left unmatched. The CDR3 consists of 17 residues. The CDR3 is CASSESTAGGRTDTQYF. Written as DNA, the CDR3 is TGTGCCAGCAGTGAATCGACGGCGGGGGGCCGTACAGATACGCAGTATTTT.

The rearrangement uses TRBV7-9 and TRBJ2-2, with TRBD1 matching over 9 bases. Germline V gene lookup returns CDR1 SEHNR and CDR2 FQNEAQ (reference sequence). The junction had 3 bases not matched to a gene; V was cut back by 3 bases and J by 4 bases. The CDR3 has 15 amino acids. The CDR3 reads CASSFQQGATGELFF. The DNA for the CDR3 is TGTGCCAGCAGCTTTCAACAGGGGGCCACCGGGGAGCTGTTTTTT.

The chain links TRBV9 to TRBJ1-4; a weak D match, TRBD1 (5 bases). The CDR3 covers 15 residues. The ends were cut back, 5 bases at V and 10 bases at J, with 21 bases in the middle. Germline CDR1 and CDR2: SGDLS and YYNGEE. In nucleotides, the CDR3 is TGTGCCAGCAGAGAAGATGAACAGCGAAGGGGAAAACTGTTTTTT. It encodes CASREDEQRRGKLFF. Variable domain in full (rest from reference TRBV9 and TRBJ1-4): DSGVTQTPKHLITATGQRVTLRCSPRSGDLSVYWYQQSLDQGLQFLIQYYNGEERAKGNILERFSAQQFPDLHSELNLSSLELGDSALYFCASREDEQRRGKLFFGSGTQLSVL.